Each of the 25 T cell receptor beta chains below was sequenced from the same sample in a study of T cells in Graves' hyperthyroidism and ophthalmopathy (dated by TCRdb to the late 2010s). The library relied on multiplex PCR. For sequencing, an Illumina HiSeq 2000 was employed. The TCR beta CDR3 regions were amplified from the RNA transcripts. The first round of RT-PCR for the TCR CDR3 was performed with the HTBI primer set and the Qiagen OneStep RT-PCR kit. TCRdb cleaned the public reads at Q25 with fastp, built clones with MiXCR and kept in-frame beta chains. All rows with the same CDR3 protein become a single entry with the most common DNA and genes. The sample table records approximately 490,000 distinct CDR3 sequences; about 20% of these occur just once. The ten largest clones represent around 47% of the sample. Input material: blood. The receptors were gathered from a woman between 65 and 79 years old with Graves' ophthalmopathy.

J is TRBJ1-5 and V is TRBV29-1, with no clear D. This CDR3 region has 12 residues. Trimming took off 3 bases at V and 7 bases at J, with 10 bases between the two ends. The germline gives CDR1 SQVTM, CDR2 ANQGSEA. The DNA of the CDR3 is TGCAGCGTTGATGAGGGTTTGCAGCCCCAGCATTTT. The encoded protein is CSVDEGLQPQHF.

A few counts support this clonotype. The chain carries TRBV11-2 and TRBJ2-1; 7 nucleotides align to TRBD2. The CDR3 is made up of 14 amino acids. Germline-derived CDR1 and CDR2 are SGHAT and FQNNGV. The trim removed 2 bases at V and 9 bases at J, leaving 7 bases unmatched. Here the CDR3 reads CASSLYQRGIEQFF. CDR3 coding DNA: TGTGCCAGCAGCTTATACCAGCGGGGAATTGAGCAGTTCTTC.

V usage is TRBV7-2 and J usage is TRBJ1-3, with D unresolved. Trimming took 1 base from V and 0 from J, leaving 16 bases between them. The CDR3 is made up of 18 amino acids. The germline V gene has CDR1 SGHTA and CDR2 FQGNSA. In DNA, the CDR3 is TGTGCCAGCAGCTTAGTGGTTCGTACAGACCTCTCTGGAAACACCATATATTTT. It codes for CASSLVVRTDLSGNTIYF.

This clonotype appeared many times. The chain uses TRBV12-3 or TRBV12-4 and TRBJ1-5, with TRBD1 matching over 9 bases. This CDR3 contains 16 residues. Trimming took 5 bases from V and 0 from J; bases not matched to a gene: 5. Here the CDR3 reads CASSPGTGISNQPQHF. The CDR3 DNA reads as TGTGCCAGCAGTCCAGGGACAGGGATTAGCAATCAGCCCCAGCATTTT.

V and J are TRBV7-2 and TRBJ2-2; no definite D call. Trimming pared 2 bases from V and 4 bases from J, leaving 5 bases between. The length of the CDR3 is 13 residues. From germline, CDR1 is SGHTA and CDR2 FQGNSA. The CDR3 region is CASSLNPTGELFF. The CDR3 region has the DNA TGTGCCAGCAGCTTAAACCCCACCGGGGAGCTGTTTTTT.

This clonotype has a handful of counts. This chain joins TRBV2 and TRBJ1-2; 9 bases are a match to TRBD1. Germline lookup yields CDR1 SNHLY and CDR2 FYNNEI. CDR3 length: 14 residues. Unmatched junction bases numbered 4, after V lost 3 bases and J lost 5 bases. The chain's CDR3 is CASSEFGQGYGYTF. CDR3 DNA: TGTGCCAGCAGTGAGTTCGGACAGGGGTATGGCTACACCTTC. The full variable domain, rest sourced from reference TRBV2 and TRBJ1-2, is EPEVTQTPSHQVTQMGQEVILRCVPISNHLYFYWYRQILGQKVEFLVSFYNNEISEKSEIFDDQFSVERPDGSNFTLKIRSTKLEDSAMYFCASSEFGQGYGYTFGSGTRLTVV.

The chain's CDR3 is CASNPLGGLAGNIQYF. In DNA, the CDR3 is TGTGCCAGCAACCCCCTCGGTGGACTAGCGGGAAACATTCAGTACTTC. The V and J genes are TRBV11-2 and TRBJ2-4; 11 bases line up with TRBD2. This CDR3 has 16 amino acids. V was clipped by 7 bases and J by 6 bases; unmatched bases: 11. CDR1 is SGHAT and CDR2 is FQNNGV in the germline V gene.

This clonotype was found a few times. The CDR3 here is CASSPGTGFGWYF. The CDR3, as DNA: TGTGCCAGCAGCCCCGGGACGGGTTTCGGTTGGTATTTT. The chain recombines TRBV7-2 with TRBJ2-3; D tentatively fits TRBD1 or TRBD2 (5 bases each). Germline lookup yields CDR1 SGHTA and CDR2 FQGNSA. V gave up 5 bases and J gave up 14 bases, with 20 bases separating them. CDR3 length equals 13 residues. Full variable domain (rest looked up from reference TRBV7-2 and TRBJ2-3): GAGVSQSPSNKVTEKGKDVELRCDPISGHTALYWYRQSLGQGLEFLIYFQGNSAPDKSGLPSDRFSAERTGGSVSTLTIQRTQQEDSAVYLCASSPGTGFGWYFGPGTRLTVL.

This clonotype was counted only a few times. The chain couples TRBV19 to TRBJ2-5; D is undetermined. Germline assignment: CDR1 LNHDA and CDR2 SQIVND (reference sequence). Trimming pared 3 bases from V and 1 base from J, leaving 9 bases between. The CDR3 sequence is 14 residues long. CDR3 nucleotide sequence: TGTGCCAGTAGTATCCTTCCAGGCCAAGAGACCCAGTACTTC. This gives the protein CASSILPGQETQYF.

This clonotype has at least ten counts. The V and J genes are TRBV18 and TRBJ2-3; no definite D call. This CDR3 has 11 residues. V lost 8 bases and J lost 5, with 8 bases in between. The germline V gene encodes CDR1 KGHSH and CDR2 LQKENI. CDR3 in DNA: TGTGCCAGCAGCCCCCTAGATACGCAGTATTTT. Translated, it gives CASSPLDTQYF.

In its sample, this clonotype was seen a few times. This rearrangement joins TRBV7-9 to TRBJ1-4; no definite D call. The CDR3 is 14 amino acids. Between the trimmed V and J ends, which lost 3 bases and 1 base, there was a span of 6 bases. Looked up from germline, CDR1 is SEHNR and CDR2 is FQNEAQ (reference sequence). The DNA for the CDR3 is TGTGCCAGCAGCTTCGACATAACTAATGAAAAACTGTTTTTT. This gives the protein CASSFDITNEKLFF.

The chain employs TRBV15 and TRBJ2-3; 9 positions match TRBD1. The CDR3 sequence is 16 residues long. J was trimmed by 6 bases and V by 0 bases; bases with no gene match: 7. Germline assignment: CDR1 LNHNV and CDR2 YYDKDF (reference sequence). DNA of the CDR3: TGTGCCACCAGCAGAGAGGCGACAGGGGGTTCGGATACGCAGTATTTT. Translated: CATSREATGGSDTQYF.

This clonotype was seen more than once but under ten times. V usage is TRBV6-1 and J usage is TRBJ1-2; D remains unclear. The V gene lost 6 bases and the J gene lost 0 bases, with 8 bases spanning the gap. The CDR3 is 13 residues long. Germline CDR1 and CDR2: MNHNS and SASEGT. The CDR3: CASSRESNYGYTF. DNA of the CDR3: TGTGCCAGCAGCCGAGAGTCTAACTATGGCTACACCTTC.

V gene TRBV5-8 combines with J gene TRBJ2-4; maybe TRBD1 (6 bases). The CDR3 loop spans 14 amino acids. The germline V gene has CDR1 SGHTS and CDR2 YDEGEE. The V end lost 3 bases, the J end lost 5 bases, and 12 bases lay between the germline ends. The CDR3 DNA reads TGTGCCAGCAGCTACGACAGGTCCGAAAACATTCAGTACTTC. It codes for CASSYDRSENIQYF.

Ten or more counts support this clonotype. This chain links TRBV12-3 or TRBV12-4 with TRBJ1-1; no clear D gene. Trimming pared 6 bases from V and 0 bases from J, leaving 8 bases between. This CDR3 region has 13 residues. CDR3 sequence: CASRVGLNTEAFF. The CDR3 nucleotides read TGTGCCAGCAGAGTCGGACTGAACACTGAAGCTTTCTTT.

The table lists this clonotype with many counts. The chain has TRBV28 and TRBJ1-1; no firm D call. The CDR3 length is 15 residues. Per the germline V gene, CDR1 is MDHEN and CDR2 is SYDVKM. V was clipped by 5 bases and J by 1 base, with 14 bases between them. CDR3 nucleotide sequence: TGTGCCAGCAGTCCCCCGATGGGGAAGAACACTGAAGCTTTCTTT. It translates to CASSPPMGKNTEAFF.

This clonotype was detected many times. The DNA for the CDR3 is TGTGCCAGCAGCTACAGGGAGAGCTCCTACAATGAGCAGTTCTTC. It is translated as CASSYRESSYNEQFF. The J gene is TRBJ2-1, the V gene TRBV6-2 or TRBV6-3; tentative D call: TRBD1 (6 bases). V gave up 6 bases and J gave up 0 bases, with 12 bases separating them. The CDR3 covers 15 residues. CDR1 is MNHEY and CDR2 is SVGEGT in the germline V gene.

The chain combines TRBV7-6 with TRBJ1-1, with D unclear. The V gene's germline CDR1 is SGHVS and CDR2 FNYEAQ. This CDR3 is built from 13 residues. Between the trimmed V and J ends, which lost 8 bases and 1 base, there was a span of 11 bases. CDR3 residues: CASALKGNTEAFF. The CDR3 DNA sequence: TGTGCCAGCGCACTTAAGGGGAACACTGAAGCTTTCTTT.

V is TRBV20-1 and J is TRBJ2-4; D perhaps matches TRBD2 (5 bases). CDR1 DFQATT and CDR2 SNEGSKA come from the germline V gene (reference sequence). The germline V and J ends were trimmed by 3 bases and 5 bases, with 20 bases remaining between them. This CDR3 spans 16 amino acids. This chain's CDR3 is CSASAIGGRQQNIQYF. The CDR3 coding sequence is TGCAGTGCTAGTGCCATAGGAGGCAGGCAACAAAACATTCAGTACTTC.

The CDR3 DNA sequence: TGTGCCAGCAGCTTGGGACTAGCGGGAGGTCCCTCCTACAATGAGCAGTTCTTC. Its translation is CASSLGLAGGPSYNEQFF. The chain recombines TRBV7-8 with TRBJ2-1, with TRBD2 matching over 15 bases. The CDR3 contains 18 residues. The junction had 3 bases not matched to a gene; V was cut back by 3 bases and J by 0 bases. CDR1 SGHVS and CDR2 FQNEAQ come from the germline V gene.

The chain carries TRBV24-1 and TRBJ2-1; 11 nucleotides align to TRBD1. The germline V gene has CDR1 KGHDR and CDR2 SFDVKD. The CDR3 runs 16 residues. V gave up 4 bases and J gave up 5 bases; unmatched junction bases: 6. This chain's CDR3 is CATSDSDRGRNNEQFF. The CDR3 DNA follows: TGTGCCACCAGTGACTCGGACAGGGGGCGGAACAATGAGCAGTTCTTC.

The chain combines TRBV10-1 with TRBJ1-1; 10 bases are a match to TRBD1. The V gene's germline CDR1 is WNHNN and CDR2 SYGVQD (reference sequence). The CDR3 is made up of 14 amino acids. The V gene end was trimmed by 2 bases and the J gene end by 6 bases; junction bases not matched to a gene: 3. CDR3 DNA: TGCGCCAGCAGTGAGGCGACAGGGGGCTCTGAAGCTTTCTTT. Translation: CASSEATGGSEAFF.

V and J are TRBV7-8 and TRBJ1-5; D might be TRBD1 (6 bases). The CDR3 contains 14 residues. Germline CDR1 is SGHVS and CDR2 is FQNEAQ. The V end lost 4 bases, the J end lost 7 bases, and 14 bases lay between the germline ends. The CDR3 DNA reads as TGTGCCAGCAGCTCCGAGGGGGTGAGGCAGCCCCAGCATTTT. This codes for CASSSEGVRQPQHF. Drawing the rest from reference TRBV7-8 and TRBJ1-5, the complete variable domain is GAGVSQSPRYKVAKRGQDVALRCDPISGHVSLFWYQQALGQGPEFLTYFQNEAQLDKSGLPSDRFFAERPEGSVSTLKIQRTQQEDSAVYLCASSSEGVRQPQHFGDGTRLSIL.

This clonotype occurred a few times. In DNA, the CDR3 is TGCAGTGCTAGAGATGGTAGGCGCCGGGGATCGGGCGAGCAGTACTTC. This codes for CSARDGRRRGSGEQYF. V and J are TRBV20-1 and TRBJ2-7, with TRBD2 as a possible D gene (5 bases). Germline-derived CDR1 and CDR2 are DFQATT and SNEGSKA (reference sequence). V dropped 0 bases and J dropped 6 bases, with 21 bases sitting between them. The CDR3 has 16 residues.

This clonotype was recorded only once. The J gene is TRBJ2-2, the V gene TRBV20-1; a weak D match, TRBD1 (5 bases). V lost 3 bases, J lost 1 base, and 18 bases lay in between. Per germline, CDR1 DFQATT and CDR2 SNEGSKA (reference sequence). This CDR3 spans 17 amino acids. The CDR3 sequence: CSARGRFLAGNTGELFF. The DNA of the CDR3 is TGCAGTGCTAGGGGGCGCTTTTTGGCAGGGAACACCGGGGAGCTGTTTTTT.